The rows below give T cell receptor beta chains drawn from one sample of a study of blood T cell repertoires in COVID-19. Data came from immunoSEQ multiplex PCR; TCRdb stores just in-frame clones and leaves some out. The table shows 350,000 to 450,000 clones, with 80% to 90% occurring only once. Material for sequencing was PBMCs or T cells enriched from blood (not recorded which). Source of these receptors: a middle-aged man in a cohort exposed to, infected with or recovered from COVID-19 (not recorded which). CDR3s include the opening cysteine and the closing phenylalanine or tryptophan. D genes are given only for firm matches. Some rows have no size entry. The others give once, few or many, or a class for an expanded clone.

d_gene	len	v_gene	j_gene	abundance	CDR3nt	CDR3aa
-	14	TRBV9	TRBJ1-1	-	TGTGCCAGCAGCGTAGCTCCCCGGGACACTGAAGCTTTCTTT	CASSVAPRDTEAFF
TRBD1	19	TRBV19	TRBJ2-2	-	TGTGCCAGTAGTACTTCGTCCGGGACAGGTAGATCAAACACCGGGGAGCTGTTTTTT	CASSTSSGTGRSNTGELFF
TRBD2	17	TRBV2	TRBJ2-1	-	TGTGCCAGGCAGGGAGGGACTAGCGGGTATTCCTACAATGAGCAGTTCTTC	CARQGGTSGYSYNEQFF
TRBD1	14	TRBV9	TRBJ2-1	-	TGTGCCAGCAGCCCGGGACAGGCCAACAATGAGCAGTTCTTC	CASSPGQANNEQFF
-	17	TRBV4-1	TRBJ2-1	-	TGCGCCAGCAGCCAAGATATCGGGGGGCTAGCCCCAAATGAGCAGTTCTTC	CASSQDIGGLAPNEQFF
-	12	TRBV2	TRBJ1-6	-	TGTGCCAGCAGTGAGGTCCAGCGGGCCCTCCACTTT	CASSEVQRALHF
-	14	TRBV5-1	TRBJ2-2	-	TGCGCCAGCAGCTTGTCCCGACAGACCGGGGAGCTGTTTTTT	CASSLSRQTGELFF
TRBD2	16	TRBV5-4	TRBJ2-5	-	TGTGCCAGCAGCTTGAGTTGGCTAGCGGGAGTTGAGACCCAGTACTTC	CASSLSWLAGVETQYF
TRBD2	14	TRBV7-6	TRBJ2-1	-	TGTGCCAGCAGCTTAACTAGCGCTTACAATGAGCAGTTCTTC	CASSLTSAYNEQFF
-	13	TRBV30	TRBJ1-6	-	TGTGCCTGGAGTGTTAACAATAATTCACCCCTCCACTTT	CAWSVNNNSPLHF
TRBD2	17	TRBV5-4	TRBJ2-1	-	TGTGCCAGCAGCTTGGGAACTAGCGGGAGTTCAGTGAATGAGCAGTTCTTC	CASSLGTSGSSVNEQFF
-	12	TRBV7-9	TRBJ1-2	-	TGTGCCAGCAGTTCAGGGGTCTATGGCTACACCTTC	CASSSGVYGYTF
TRBD1	13	TRBV28	TRBJ2-7	-	TGTGCCAGCAGTTTGGTTATAGGACAGGGAGGATCCTTC	CASSLVIGQGGSF
-	17	TRBV6-1	TRBJ1-4	once	TGTGCCAGCAGTGAAGCGGGCAGCACCCAACAGATTGGAAAACTGTTTTTT	CASSEAGSTQQIGKLFF
-	15	TRBV4-2	TRBJ2-1	-	TGTGCCAGCAGCCAGAACCGGGACTTAAACAATGAGCAGTTCTTC	CASSQNRDLNNEQFF
TRBD1	15	TRBV19	TRBJ1-2	-	TGTGCCAGTAGTCAAGGTCCGGGACAGAAGTATGGCTACACCTTC	CASSQGPGQKYGYTF
TRBD1	15	TRBV6-5	TRBJ1-4	-	TGTGCCAGCAGCTCAAGTGGGACAGGCTTCGAAAAACTGTTTTTT	CASSSSGTGFEKLFF
-	16	TRBV14	TRBJ1-1	-	TGTGCCAGCAGCCAAGATTTAGGGAGCATGAACACTGAAGCTTTCTTT	CASSQDLGSMNTEAFF
TRBD2	17	TRBV27	TRBJ2-1	once	TGTGCCAGCACGATCTCGCGGGAGGGCCGTTCCCACAATGAGCAGTTCTTC	CASTISREGRSHNEQFF
TRBD1	13	TRBV5-1	TRBJ1-1	once	TGCGCCAGCGGGAGACAGGGGGACACTGAAGCTTTCTTT	CASGRQGDTEAFF
-	13	TRBV6-5	TRBJ2-1	-	TGTGCCAGCATCCGGTTGCCTAACAATGAGCAGTTCTTC	CASIRLPNNEQFF
-	14	TRBV2	TRBJ1-2	-	TGTGCCAGCAGTGAGATTGTCAGGGCCTATGGCTACACCTTC	CASSEIVRAYGYTF
TRBD1	14	TRBV3-1/TRBV3-2	TRBJ1-5	-	TGTGCCAGCAGCCAAGGGACAGGGGAGAAGCCCCAGCATTTT	CASSQGTGEKPQHF
TRBD2	18	TRBV6-1	TRBJ2-1	-	TGTGCCAGCAGTGGGACTAGCGGAGCCCGAAGGCCCTACAATGAGCAGTTCTTC	CASSGTSGARRPYNEQFF
-	16	TRBV5-4	TRBJ2-5	-	TGTGCCAGCAGCTTGGCGAAGCACAGCTCTCAAGAGACCCAGTACTTC	CASSLAKHSSQETQYF
-	17	TRBV5-1	TRBJ2-7	few	TGCGCCAGCAGCTTGGCGGTTACTCAAGGAGGTTCCTACGAGCAGTACTTC	CASSLAVTQGGSYEQYF
TRBD1	16	TRBV24-1	TRBJ1-5	-	TGTGCCACCAGTGATCGGACAGGGATGGGCAATCAGCCCCAGCATTTT	CATSDRTGMGNQPQHF
-	14	TRBV11-2	TRBJ2-2	-	TGTGCCAGCAGCTTAGGACAGGCGGTTGGGGAGCTGTTTTTT	CASSLGQAVGELFF
-	14	TRBV27	TRBJ2-1	-	TGTGCCAGCAGGGGGTCTAGAGGGTACAATGAGCAGTTCTTC	CASRGSRGYNEQFF
TRBD2	15	TRBV14	TRBJ2-1	-	TGTGCCAGCAGCCAACAAGCGGGAGGGTACAATGAGCAGTTCTTC	CASSQQAGGYNEQFF
-	15	TRBV5-6	TRBJ2-6	-	TGTGCCAGCAGCTTTTGGGGCGGTCAGGCCAACGTCCTGACTTTC	CASSFWGGQANVLTF
-	13	TRBV18	TRBJ2-3	-	TGTGCCAGCACTAAGGGGGTAGCAGATACGCAGTATTTT	CASTKGVADTQYF
-	15	TRBV11-3	TRBJ2-2	-	TGTGCCAGCAGCGCGGGACAGAAGAACACCGGGGAGCTGTTTTTT	CASSAGQKNTGELFF
-	12	TRBV7-3	TRBJ2-1	-	TGTGCCAGCAGCTTACCCGACAATGAGCAGTTCTTC	CASSLPDNEQFF
-	15	TRBV18	TRBJ1-1	-	TGTGCCAGCTCACCACAAAGCGAGGGTAGTACTGAAGCTTTCTTT	CASSPQSEGSTEAFF
-	13	TRBV5-4	TRBJ2-2	-	TGTGCCAGCAGCCAAACGAACACCGGGGAGCTGTTTTTT	CASSQTNTGELFF
TRBD2	14	TRBV7-9	TRBJ2-1	once	TGTGCCAGCAGCTCCCGGGGGGCCTACAATGAGCAGTTCTTC	CASSSRGAYNEQFF
TRBD1	18	TRBV6-6	TRBJ1-3	once	TGTGCCAGCAGTCCTTTAGGACAGGGCCTCCCCTCTGGAAACACCATATATTTT	CASSPLGQGLPSGNTIYF
-	15	TRBV18	TRBJ1-4	-	TGTGCCAGCTCACCAGACAGCCCAACTAATGAAAAACTGTTTTTT	CASSPDSPTNEKLFF
-	14	TRBV7-8	TRBJ2-3	-	TGTGCCAGCAGACGGAGGGCCAGGACAGATACGCAGTATTTT	CASRRRARTDTQYF
-	17	TRBV28	TRBJ1-5	-	TGTGCCAGCAGTTTATCCGGCCCCGGGACTCAGAATCAGCCCCAGCATTTT	CASSLSGPGTQNQPQHF
-	17	TRBV6-1	TRBJ1-5	-	TGTGCCAGCAGTGAAGGTCAGGGGTTCGGTGGCAATCAGCCCCAGCATTTT	CASSEGQGFGGNQPQHF
-	13	TRBV7-8	TRBJ1-2	-	TGTGCCAGCAGCTTTTCGTCAGTCGATGGCTACACCTTC	CASSFSSVDGYTF
TRBD1	14	TRBV6-5	TRBJ1-1	-	TGTGCCAGCAGCCGGGGACAGCTGAACACTGAAGCTTTCTTT	CASSRGQLNTEAFF
TRBD1	15	TRBV5-4	TRBJ2-1	-	TGTGCCAGCAGCTCAGTGACAGGGAACTACAATGAGCAGTTCTTC	CASSSVTGNYNEQFF
-	15	TRBV15	TRBJ1-1	-	TGTGCCACCAGCAGAGATGGGAGAATGAACACTGAAGCTTTCTTT	CATSRDGRMNTEAFF
-	14	TRBV18	TRBJ2-2	-	TGTGCCAGCTCACCAATTAGTATCTCCGGGGAGCTGTTTTTT	CASSPISISGELFF
-	13	TRBV4-2	TRBJ1-6	-	TGTGCCAGCAGCCATGAACAGATTTCACCCCTCCACTTT	CASSHEQISPLHF
-	13	TRBV10-1	TRBJ1-1	-	TGCGCCAGCAGACCGGACAAGAACACTGAAGCTTTCTTT	CASRPDKNTEAFF
TRBD1	14	TRBV30	TRBJ1-5	-	TGTGCCTGGAGCCCTACAGGGGTGGATCAGCCCCAGCATTTT	CAWSPTGVDQPQHF
TRBD2	14	TRBV2	TRBJ2-1	-	TGTGCCAGCACGGGAGGTAGCGGAAACAATGAGCAGTTCTTC	CASTGGSGNNEQFF